Each of the 21 T cell receptor beta chains below was sequenced from the same sample in a study of blood T cells in healthy people across ages. Primers used in a second PCR of about 7 to 11 cycles were a sample-barcoded 5' primer and a J-beta primer mix. TCRdb passed the 5' RACE reads through MiXCR, listing each CDR3 protein once. The sample yields some 1 million distinct CDR3 sequences, under 55% seen once. Sequencing was performed on blood. All receptors derive from a woman aged 55 to 70 in good health.

This clonotype was detected ten times or more. This chain links TRBV10-3 with TRBJ2-3; D is uncertain. There are 17 residues in the CDR3. The V gene's germline CDR1 is ENHRY and CDR2 SYGVKD. V lost 4 bases to trimming and J lost 0 bases, with 17 bases between them. The CDR3 nucleotides read TGTGCCATCAGTGGCGACGTACCTACCACTAGCACAGATACGCAGTATTTT. This sequence encodes CAISGDVPTTSTDTQYF.

This clonotype was seen more than once but under ten times. One junction end does not reproduce the germline sequence, and a read error may be involved. This chain links TRBV7-9 with TRBJ2-7, with 9 bases matching TRBD1. CDR3 size: 14 residues. Germline V gene sequence: CDR1 SEHNR, CDR2 FQNEAQ (reference sequence). The CDR3 here is CASSLATGGNEQYF. The CDR3 nucleotides read TGCGCCAGCAGCTTGGCCACAGGGGGCAATGAGCAGTACTTC.

This clonotype was observed a few times. V is TRBV6-5 and J is TRBJ2-7; 7 bases are a match to TRBD2. The CDR3 sequence is 14 residues long. Trimming took 1 base from V and 2 from J; bases not matched to a gene: 2. Germline V gene lookup returns CDR1 MNHEY and CDR2 SVGAGI. This CDR3 is CASSYFAGAYEQYF. The CDR3 region has the DNA TGTGCCAGCAGTTACTTCGCGGGGGCCTACGAGCAGTACTTC.

The V and J genes are TRBV20-1 and TRBJ2-5; D perhaps matches TRBD1 (5 bases). With 0 bases removed from V and 2 bases from J, the gap between germline ends came to 13 bases. This CDR3 has 15 residues. Germline-derived CDR1 and CDR2 are DFQATT and SNEGSKA (reference sequence). The CDR3 loop reads CSARDMEQGQETQYF. In DNA, the CDR3 is TGCAGTGCTAGAGATATGGAGCAGGGTCAAGAGACCCAGTACTTC.

The V and J genes are TRBV6-1 and TRBJ2-1; TRBD2 matches at 15 bases. The V gene's germline CDR1 is MNHNS and CDR2 SASEGT. The CDR3 totals 18 residues. Unmatched junction bases numbered 9, after V lost 7 bases and J lost 2 bases. The CDR3 spells CASNSGLAGGRAYNEQFF. CDR3 in DNA: TGTGCCAGCAACTCCGGACTAGCGGGAGGGAGGGCCTACAATGAGCAGTTCTTC.

The chain links TRBV7-2 to TRBJ2-3; TRBD2 might be the D (6 bases). This CDR3 contains 13 residues. Looked up from germline, CDR1 is SGHTA and CDR2 is FQGNSA. The ends were cut back, 6 bases at V and 3 bases at J, with 10 bases in the middle. The CDR3 sequence is CASRRTNTDTQYF. CDR3 sequence (DNA): TGTGCCAGCAGAAGGACTAATACAGATACGCAGTATTTT.

The chain is built from TRBV3-1 and TRBJ2-3, with TRBD2 matching 10 bases. CDR1 and CDR2 (germline): LGHDT, YNNKEL (reference sequence). The CDR3 extends over 12 amino acids. J was trimmed by 10 bases and V by 2 bases; bases with no gene match: 0. The CDR3 bases are TGTGCCAGCAGCCAACTAGCGGGAGCGCAGTATTTT. It encodes CASSQLAGAQYF.

The chain has TRBV9 and TRBJ1-2; no clear D. The CDR3 has 13 amino acids. Germline V CDR1 and CDR2: SGDLS, YYNGEE. V lost 1 base and J 8 bases, leaving 12 bases between the germline ends. The CDR3 region is CASSVSGIGGYTF. The CDR3 nucleotides are TGTGCCAGCAGCGTATCTGGGATAGGCGGCTACACCTTC. Drawing the rest from reference TRBV9 and TRBJ1-2, the complete variable domain is DSGVTQTPKHLITATGQRVTLRCSPRSGDLSVYWYQQSLDQGLQFLIQYYNGEERAKGNILERFSAQQFPDLHSELNLSSLELGDSALYFCASSVSGIGGYTFGSGTRLTVV.

This clonotype turned up a few times. The rearrangement links TRBV9 to TRBJ2-1; 9 nucleotides agree with TRBD2. The CDR3 spans 16 residues. V was pared by 4 bases and J by 8 bases, with 13 bases of the junction left unmatched. From germline, CDR1 is SGDLS and CDR2 YYNGEE. Here the CDR3 DNA reads TGTGCCAGCAGCACACAAGGGCTAGCGGGAAGCGATGAGCAGTTCTTC. It specifies CASSTQGLAGSDEQFF.

A few counts support this clonotype. The chain carries TRBV3-1 and TRBJ2-3, with 7 bases matching TRBD2. The CDR3 covers 16 residues. The germline CDR1 and CDR2 sequences are LGHDT and YNNKEL (reference sequence). Trimming at V came to 1 base and at J to 3 bases, leaving 7 bases not matched to a gene. CDR3 loop: CASSQAALRGTDTQYF. The CDR3 DNA sequence: TGTGCCAGCAGCCAAGCGGCGTTGCGGGGGACAGATACGCAGTATTTT.

Only a few counts were recorded for this clonotype. This rearrangement joins TRBV7-6 to TRBJ1-2; D is uncertain. From germline, CDR1 is SGHVS and CDR2 FNYEAQ. Trimming shortened V by 5 bases and J by 5 bases, and 18 bases separated the two germline ends. CDR3 size: 15 residues. The DNA of the CDR3 is TGTGCCAGCAGCCCCAGCTCAGTTTTGCTGTATGGCTACACCTTC. Its translation is CASSPSSVLLYGYTF.

J is TRBJ2-6 and V is TRBV2; D ambiguous. The germline gives CDR1 SNHLY, CDR2 FYNNEI. CDR3 length: 15 residues. V was pared by 5 bases and J by 2 bases, with 10 bases between. CDR3 DNA sequence: TGTGCCAGCAGTAACCGACAAGCTGGGGCCAACGTCCTGACTTTC. This encodes CASSNRQAGANVLTF.

This clonotype has just a few counts. The chain joins TRBV7-6 to TRBJ2-3, with 8 bases fitting TRBD1. V shed 1 base, J shed 3 bases, and the junction held 3 bases outside the gene matches. The CDR3 is made up of 15 amino acids. Per germline, CDR1 SGHVS and CDR2 FNYEAQ. The CDR3 reads CASSLGQGWTDTQYF. The DNA of the CDR3 is TGTGCCAGCAGCTTAGGACAGGGGTGGACAGATACGCAGTATTTT.

The chain couples TRBV15 to TRBJ2-7, with D possibly being TRBD1 (5 bases). Deletions cut 0 bases from V and 3 bases from J, with 9 bases between. Germline loops: CDR1 LNHNV, CDR2 YYDKDF (reference sequence). CDR3 length: 14 amino acids. CDR3 sequence (DNA): TGTGCCACCAGCAGAGAGTTAGGGGACTACGAGCAGTACTTC. Protein sequence: CATSRELGDYEQYF.

This chain links TRBV7-3 with TRBJ2-7; the match to TRBD1 covers 7 bases. V shed 2 bases and J 0 bases; nucleotides not matched to a gene: 4. This CDR3 spans 15 amino acids. In germline, CDR1 is SGHTA, CDR2 FQGTGA. For the CDR3, the DNA is TGTGCCAGCAGCTTATTCCAGGGGGACTCCTACGAGCAGTACTTC. This codes for CASSLFQGDSYEQYF.

Notes on this clonotype: A much larger clone lies one base from this, so it may be a read error. The genes are TRBV27 and TRBJ2-3; 9 bases line up with TRBD1. In germline, CDR1 is MNHEY, CDR2 SMNVEV (reference sequence). Trimming at V came to 5 bases and at J to 3 bases, leaving 6 bases not matched to a gene. The CDR3 totals 15 residues. CDR3: CASSPYRGRTDTQYF. CDR3 coding DNA: TGTGCCAGCAGTCCGTACAGGGGGCGAACAGATACGCAGTATTTT.

The sample holds a few counts of this clonotype. The CDR3 loop is CSVLGGQRNIQYF. CDR3 coding DNA: TGCAGCGTCCTTGGGGGACAGAGAAACATTCAGTACTTC. The gene calls are TRBV29-1 and TRBJ2-4; 7 bases line up with TRBD1. Germline CDR1 and CDR2: SQVTM and ANQGSEA. V gave up 6 bases and J gave up 6 bases; unmatched junction bases: 8. CDR3 length: 13 amino acids. The variable domain in full, completed from reference TRBV29-1 and TRBJ2-4, reads SAVISQKPSRDICQRGTSLTIQCQVDSQVTMMFWYRQQPGQSLTLIATANQGSEATYESGFVIDKFPISRPNLTFSTLTVSNMSPEDSSIYLCSVLGGQRNIQYFGAGTRLSVL.

This chain links TRBV11-2 with TRBJ1-3, with 9 bases identical to TRBD1. The ends lost 4 bases at V and 1 base at J; junction bases unmatched: 11. Germline values: CDR1 SGHAT, CDR2 FQNNGV. The CDR3 contains 18 residues. This chain's CDR3 is CASSSPTTGGSSGNTIYF. CDR3 DNA: TGTGCCAGCAGCTCCCCAACGACAGGGGGAAGTTCTGGAAACACCATATATTTT.

V is TRBV20-1 and J is TRBJ2-7; D remains unclear. In germline, CDR1 is DFQATT, CDR2 SNEGSKA (reference sequence). V dropped 6 bases and J dropped 5 bases, with 14 bases sitting between them. CDR3 size: 12 residues. The CDR3 nucleotides read TGCAGTGCCGTATGGGCCCAGCACGAGCAGTACTTC. This sequence encodes CSAVWAQHEQYF.

This clonotype was seen many times. The chain is built from TRBV10-3 and TRBJ2-7; maybe TRBD1 (5 bases). The length of the CDR3 is 13 residues. The V gene lost 8 bases and the J gene lost 0 bases, with 11 bases spanning the gap. In germline, CDR1 is ENHRY, CDR2 SYGVKD. The CDR3 reads CAIEQESSYEQYF. Written as DNA, the CDR3 is TGTGCCATCGAACAGGAGAGCTCCTACGAGCAGTACTTC.

There are a few counts of this clonotype. The chain is built from TRBV2 and TRBJ2-7, with 13 bases lining up with TRBD2. The germline CDR1 and CDR2 sequences are SNHLY and FYNNEI. This CDR3 comprises 22 residues. V shed 6 bases, J shed 0 bases, and the junction held 23 bases outside the gene matches. This chain's CDR3 is CASSVTRGEQLAGGTTSYEQYF. CDR3 bases: TGTGCCAGCAGCGTAACCCGGGGAGAGCAACTAGCGGGAGGGACAACCTCCTACGAGCAGTACTTC.